Given below is one T cell receptor beta chain in context. Its antigen is currently not known. Base qualities are not at hand, and no much larger clone is one base apart. The immunoSEQ Assay, a bias-controlled multiplex PCR, was used to amplify TCRbeta CDR3 regions from genomic DNA. Regarding the original processing steps: Nucleated cell counts per sample were estimated from amplification of reference gene primers within the assay. Sequence reads were collapsed and filtered to measure the absolute abundance of every unique TCRbeta CDR3 rearrangement. For each sample, productive Simpson clonality was calculated as the square root of Simpson's diversity index over productive rearrangements. TCRdb obtained this table from immuneACCESS and retained in-frame rearrangements with V and J assigned. These tables miss some clones; where compared with another copy, unresolved V genes account for less than half of the shortfall, and the remainder is unexplained. Clonal size and the V and J genes are those of that table, whereas D and trimming came from the DNA. The sample data list approximately 330,000 clones, and around 89% of these were observed just once. 1% of the sample is taken by the ten largest.

This sample was taken from a study of blood T cell repertoires in COVID-19 (dated by TCRdb to the early 2020s). About the full investigation: Samples covering the acute and convalescent phases of COVID-19 were provided by collaborators in the United States, Italy and Spain. The samples were drawn from two sources: the first 160 participants of the ongoing ImmuneRACE study, and 1,254 subjects contributed by 6 global collaborators. Deeply sampled blood TCRbeta repertoires from subjects exposed to, actively infected with, or recovered from COVID-19 were included in the dataset. The material from the prospective study consisted of cDNA or gDNA derived from T cells, B-cell-depleted T cells, or PBMCs. A freely available public database, intended as a resource for researchers studying the immune response to SARS-CoV-2, is where the repertoires were released. Where available, HLA class I and class II types were obtained from metadata supplied by the sample provider rather than from assay-based typing. A de-identified subject ID, COVID-19 status, age in years and sex were almost always included in the sample metadata.

At one collaborating source in Seattle, patients were enrolled during active infection and were followed longitudinally through the course of disease. Collaborating institutions collected whole blood in K2EDTA tubes following their own protocols. For TCRbeta analysis, collaborators shipped samples in one of three forms: frozen whole blood, isolated PBMCs, or DNA extracted from either of those sample types. Results and caveats for the whole study, not just this receptor: The quantity of clinical and demographic metadata differed by source and by participant and was supplied without curation.

The CDR3 goes from the cysteine to the phenylalanine over 12 residues. CDR3 DNA is the only sequence kept; it has 36 bases, read in frame from the first base. V is pared back by 6 bases and J by 8 bases, with 16 bases lying between the germline termini. CDR1 is given as SQVTM and CDR2 as ANQGSEA, both from the germline V gene. Sequenced material: peripheral blood. The rearrangement joined TRBV29-1 to TRBJ1-2, with no confident D gene call. This TCR was recovered from a woman in her forties with COVID-19, enrolled during active disease. The CDR3 loop reads CSVYGPQEGYTF. In nucleotide form, the sequence is TGCAGCGTATACGGTCCGCAAGAGGGCTACACCTTC.